Listed below are T cell receptor beta chains from one sample, sequenced in a study of blood T cell repertoires in COVID-19. Repertoires were generated with immunoSEQ multiplex PCR, while TCRdb's copy carries only in-frame clones and drops some. This sample carries about 250,000 clones, about four fifths of them seen once, and the ten largest clones take approximately 5%. The specimen sequenced was PBMCs or T cells enriched from blood (not recorded which). The receptor source for this set is a man in his forties who had been exposed to COVID-19. Both conserved end residues are trimmed from each CDR3. The order of the fields is CDR3 protein, V gene, J gene.

ASSLVGRTSDTQY,TRBV11-3,TRBJ2-3
ASSPPSGRPGELF,TRBV3-1/TRBV3-2,TRBJ2-2
ASSRTSGYNEQF,TRBV6-5,TRBJ2-1
ASSDVGEQF,TRBV10-1,TRBJ2-1
ASSAGQGNQPQH,TRBV27,TRBJ1-5
ASSLGDRQNYGYT,TRBV5-1,TRBJ1-2
ASRPTDGGAKTQY,TRBV27,TRBJ2-5
ASSSRYSGYNEQF,TRBV7-8,TRBJ2-1
AWSVGVLQGQGAF,TRBV30,TRBJ1-1
ASSLAPGFSNQPQH,TRBV7-6,TRBJ1-5
ASSIRGLKMNTEAF,TRBV19,TRBJ1-1
SVLVAGRTYEQY,TRBV29-1,TRBJ2-7
ASSQNLEGPQH,TRBV3-1/TRBV3-2,TRBJ1-5
ASSHGGRISYNEQF,TRBV3-1/TRBV3-2,TRBJ2-1
SARPNRAGNTIY,TRBV29-1,TRBJ1-3
ASRYTAGAGELF,TRBV6-5,TRBJ2-2
ASRTGTAYEQY,TRBV6-5,TRBJ2-7
ASSGTQTGLGGYT,TRBV2,TRBJ1-2
ASRTGGNWNSPLH,TRBV19,TRBJ1-6
ASSTTGYGYT,TRBV7-9,TRBJ1-2
ASNLYGANEQY,TRBV10-2,TRBJ2-7
ASSEDRSNTEAF,TRBV2,TRBJ1-1
ASSYGQGLSQGYEQY,TRBV6-2/TRBV6-3,TRBJ2-7
ASSDLRGGELF,TRBV9,TRBJ2-2
ASSVSGLNNEKLF,TRBV9,TRBJ1-4
ASTGDYEQY,TRBV5-1,TRBJ2-7
ASSPPGLAAWQDTQY,TRBV18,TRBJ2-3
ASSQDGQGLYGYT,TRBV3-1/TRBV3-2,TRBJ1-2
ASSLVSGRGTDTQY,TRBV7-8,TRBJ2-3
ASTGQGWEQPQH,TRBV6-6,TRBJ1-5
ASSEGSGAYNEQF,TRBV6-4,TRBJ2-1
ASTPGDLADSSYNEQF,TRBV11-2,TRBJ2-1
ASRNQGGSEAF,TRBV7-8,TRBJ1-1
AISRGQGGAYEVF,TRBV10-3,TRBJ2-1
ASGFGDNGYT,TRBV25-1,TRBJ1-2
ASSLLRPTSGRGWQETQY,TRBV3-1/TRBV3-2,TRBJ2-5
AAHGSPSSNEQF,TRBV10-3,TRBJ2-1
ASSQVQDEQY,TRBV3-1/TRBV3-2,TRBJ2-7
ASSGQARGVYEQY,TRBV19,TRBJ2-7
ASSSGTSGRIGEQY,TRBV5-1,TRBJ2-7
ASSQDRGAQGYT,TRBV14,TRBJ1-2
AWSEMWGPYEQY,TRBV30,TRBJ2-7
AISVGIPTGGYT,TRBV10-3,TRBJ1-2
ASSLGVQVGGYT,TRBV13,TRBJ1-2
ASSYTAGVGETQY,TRBV19,TRBJ2-5
ASSPGTGNEQF,TRBV18,TRBJ2-1
ATSRDGAEQY,TRBV15,TRBJ2-7
ASSSQGGFQETQY,TRBV18,TRBJ2-5
ATLPYQF,TRBV10-1,TRBJ2-1
ATGTGRTEAF,TRBV10-3,TRBJ1-1
ASTIRQGPSPLH,TRBV28,TRBJ1-6
ASSLGDGRGADTQY,TRBV7-7,TRBJ2-3
ASSQDGGIAGELF,TRBV4-1,TRBJ2-2
ASSSGDRAGTDTQY,TRBV6-9,TRBJ2-3
ASSPGRDYEQY,TRBV5-4,TRBJ2-7